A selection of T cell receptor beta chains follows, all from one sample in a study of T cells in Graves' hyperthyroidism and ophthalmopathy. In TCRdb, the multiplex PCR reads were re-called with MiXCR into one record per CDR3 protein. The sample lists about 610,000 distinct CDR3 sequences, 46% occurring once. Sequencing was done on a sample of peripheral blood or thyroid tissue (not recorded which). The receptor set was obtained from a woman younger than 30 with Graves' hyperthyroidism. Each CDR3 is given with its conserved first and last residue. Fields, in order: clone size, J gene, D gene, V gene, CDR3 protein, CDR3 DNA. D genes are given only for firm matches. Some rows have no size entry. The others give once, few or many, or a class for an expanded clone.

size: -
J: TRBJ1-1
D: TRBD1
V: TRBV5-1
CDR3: CASSTGASDEAFF
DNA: TGCGCCAGCAGCACAGGGGCCTCCGATGAAGCTTTCTTT

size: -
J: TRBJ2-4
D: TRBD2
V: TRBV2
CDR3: CASSEGLAELAKNIQYF
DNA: TGTGCCAGCAGTGAAGGACTAGCGGAGCTAGCCAAAAACATTCAGTACTTC

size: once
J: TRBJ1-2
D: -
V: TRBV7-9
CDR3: CASSPPGLGYGYTF
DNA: TGTGCCAGCAGCCCTCCCGGGTTGGGCTATGGCTACACCTTC

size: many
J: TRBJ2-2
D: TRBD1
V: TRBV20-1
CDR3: CSARDLRQGANTGELFF
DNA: TGCAGTGCTAGAGATCTAAGGCAGGGGGCGAACACCGGGGAGCTGTTTTTT

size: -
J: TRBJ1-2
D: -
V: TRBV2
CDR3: CASRSGVCSGNTF
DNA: TGTGCCAGCCGGAGCGGGGTCTGCTCTGGAAACACCTTC

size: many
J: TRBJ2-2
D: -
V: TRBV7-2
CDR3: CASSFDSSGGELFF
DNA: TGTGCCAGCAGCTTCGACTCGAGCGGGGGGGAGCTGTTTTTT

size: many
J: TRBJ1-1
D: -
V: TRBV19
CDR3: CASSIDGFNEAFF
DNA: TGTGCCAGTAGTATAGATGGGTTCAATGAAGCTTTCTTT

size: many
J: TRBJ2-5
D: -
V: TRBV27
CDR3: CASRGAETQYF
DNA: TGTGCCAGCAGGGGAGCAGAGACCCAGTACTTC

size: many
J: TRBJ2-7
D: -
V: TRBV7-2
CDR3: CASSPLTSSYEQYF
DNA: TGTGCCAGCAGCCCTCTGACTAGTTCCTACGAGCAGTACTTC

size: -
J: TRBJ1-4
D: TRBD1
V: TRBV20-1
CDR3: CSAVRGNVKLFF
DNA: TGCAGTGCTGTCAGGGGGAATGTAAAACTGTTTTTT

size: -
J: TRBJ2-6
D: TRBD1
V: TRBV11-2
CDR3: CASSLGQGAYVLTF
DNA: TGTGCCAGCAGCCTGGGACAGGGGGCTTACGTCCTGACTTTC

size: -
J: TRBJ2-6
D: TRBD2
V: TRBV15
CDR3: CATSSSGSVLTF
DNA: TGTGCCACCAGCTCTAGCGGGAGCGTCCTGACTTTC

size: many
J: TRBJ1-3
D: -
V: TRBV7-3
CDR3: CASSFPVTGNTIYF
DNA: TGTGCCAGCAGCTTCCCCGTTACGGGAAACACCATATATTTT

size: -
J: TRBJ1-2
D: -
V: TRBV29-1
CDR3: CSSLAGAGYTF
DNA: TGCAGCAGTCTCGCCGGGGCAGGCTACACCTTC

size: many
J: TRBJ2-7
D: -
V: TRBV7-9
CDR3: CASSARDGYEQYF
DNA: TGTGCCAGCAGCGCCCGGGACGGCTACGAGCAGTACTTC

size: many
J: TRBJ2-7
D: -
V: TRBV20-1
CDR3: CSASYPEQYF
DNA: TGCAGTGCTAGCTATCCCGAGCAGTACTTC

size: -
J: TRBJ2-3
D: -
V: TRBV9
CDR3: CASSEYSTDTQYF
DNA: TGTGCCAGCAGCGAGTACAGCACAGATACGCAGTATTTT

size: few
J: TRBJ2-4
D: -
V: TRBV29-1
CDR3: CSVAPRGAAKNIQYF
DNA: TGCAGCGTTGCCCCTCGGGGGGCAGCCAAAAACATTCAGTACTTC

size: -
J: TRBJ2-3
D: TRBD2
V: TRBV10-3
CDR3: CASSTAGATDTQYF
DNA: TGTGCCAGCAGTACAGCGGGAGCCACAGATACGCAGTATTTT

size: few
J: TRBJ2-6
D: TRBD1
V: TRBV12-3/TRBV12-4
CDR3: CASSTRQGANVLTF
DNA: TGTGCCAGCAGTACTAGACAGGGAGCTAACGTCCTGACTTTC

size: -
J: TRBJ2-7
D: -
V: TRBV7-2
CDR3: CASSLGPQGQYF
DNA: TGTGCCAGCAGCCTCGGGCCCCAGGGGCAGTACTTC

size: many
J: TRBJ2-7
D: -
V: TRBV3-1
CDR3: CASSQFTAGGNKQYF
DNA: TGTGCCAGCAGCCAATTCACCGCTGGAGGCAACAAGCAGTACTTC

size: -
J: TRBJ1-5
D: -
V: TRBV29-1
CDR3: CSVDSKRPQHF
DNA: TGCAGCGTTGACAGCAAGAGACCCCAGCATTTT

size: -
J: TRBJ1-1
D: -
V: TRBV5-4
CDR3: CASTGDTEAFF
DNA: TGTGCCAGCACCGGGGACACCGAAGCTTTCTTT

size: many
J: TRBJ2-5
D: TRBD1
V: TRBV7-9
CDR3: CASSSGTGAGETQYF
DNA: TGTGCCAGCAGCTCTGGGACAGGGGCAGGGGAGACCCAGTACTTC

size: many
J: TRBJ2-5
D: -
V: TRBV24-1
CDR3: CATTFGETQYF
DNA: TGTGCCACCACCTTCGGTGAGACCCAGTACTTC

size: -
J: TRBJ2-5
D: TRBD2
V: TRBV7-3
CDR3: CASSPDTGRGGFQETQYF
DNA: TGTGCCAGCAGCCCTGACACCGGGAGGGGGGGCTTCCAAGAGACCCAGTACTTC

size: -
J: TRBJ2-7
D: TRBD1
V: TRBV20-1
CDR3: CSASRTGDRALYEQYF
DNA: TGCAGTGCTTCCCGGACAGGGGATAGAGCTTTGTACGAGCAGTACTTC

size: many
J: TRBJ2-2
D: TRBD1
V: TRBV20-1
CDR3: CSAREARTGLAGELFF
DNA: TGCAGTGCTAGAGAAGCAAGGACAGGTTTGGCCGGGGAGCTGTTTTTT

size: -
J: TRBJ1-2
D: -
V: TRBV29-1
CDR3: CSVERGSGYGYTF
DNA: TGCAGCGTTGAGAGGGGATCCGGGTATGGCTACACCTTC

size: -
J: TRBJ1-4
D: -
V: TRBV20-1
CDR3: CSAGGDNEKLFF
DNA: TGCAGTGCCGGGGGGGATAATGAAAAACTGTTTTTT

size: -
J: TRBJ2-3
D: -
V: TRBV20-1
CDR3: CSAIVGVRTDTQYF
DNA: TGCAGTGCTATCGTGGGCGTTCGCACAGATACGCAGTATTTT

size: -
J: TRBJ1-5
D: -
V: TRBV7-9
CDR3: CASSLMTGAGINQPQHF
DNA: TGTGCCAGCAGCTTAATGACCGGGGCAGGGATCAATCAGCCCCAGCATTTT

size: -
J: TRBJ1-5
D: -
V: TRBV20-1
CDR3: CSASGMEPQHF
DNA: TGCAGTGCTAGTGGTATGGAGCCCCAGCATTTT

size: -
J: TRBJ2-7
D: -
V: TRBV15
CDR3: CATSTTFGRPNNEQYF
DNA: TGTGCCACCAGCACGACGTTTGGCAGGCCAAACAATGAGCAGTACTTC

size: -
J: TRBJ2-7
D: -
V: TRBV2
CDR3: CASSDLGGAGTSYEQYF
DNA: TGTGCCAGCAGTGACTTGGGGGGCGCAGGGACCTCCTACGAGCAGTACTTC

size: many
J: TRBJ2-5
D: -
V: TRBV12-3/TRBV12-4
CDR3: CASSFGHQETQYF
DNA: TGTGCCAGCAGTTTCGGGCACCAAGAGACCCAGTACTTC

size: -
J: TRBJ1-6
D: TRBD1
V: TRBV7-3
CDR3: CASSSDRGESPLHF
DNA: TGTGCCAGCAGCTCAGACAGGGGAGAATCACCCCTCCACTTT

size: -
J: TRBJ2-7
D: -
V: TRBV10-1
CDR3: CASSEYTSSYEQYF
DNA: TGCGCCAGCAGTGAGTATACTAGCAGCTACGAGCAGTACTTC

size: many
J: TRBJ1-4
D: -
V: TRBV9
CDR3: CASSDGATNEKLFF
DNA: TGTGCCAGCAGCGACGGGGCAACTAATGAAAAACTGTTTTTT

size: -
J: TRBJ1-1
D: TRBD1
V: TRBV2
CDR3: CASRAGTEATTEAFF
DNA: TGTGCCAGCAGGGCCGGGACAGAGGCTACCACTGAAGCTTTCTTT

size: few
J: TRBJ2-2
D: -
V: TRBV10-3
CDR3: CAISLQANTGELFF
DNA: TGTGCCATCAGCCTACAGGCGAACACCGGGGAGCTGTTTTTT

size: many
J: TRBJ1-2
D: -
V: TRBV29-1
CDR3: CSVEVGPNYGYTF
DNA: TGCAGCGTTGAGGTCGGGCCCAACTATGGCTACACCTTC

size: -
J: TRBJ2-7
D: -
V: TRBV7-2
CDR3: CASSLASDSARREQYF
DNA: TGTGCCAGCAGCTTGGCGTCCGACAGTGCTCGCCGCGAGCAGTACTTC

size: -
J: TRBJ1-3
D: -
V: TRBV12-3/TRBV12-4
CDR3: CASSRGSVSGNTIYF
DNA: TGTGCCAGCAGTCGGGGCAGCGTCTCTGGAAACACCATATATTTT

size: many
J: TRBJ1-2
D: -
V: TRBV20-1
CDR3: CSATYREGYTF
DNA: TGCAGTGCCACATACAGGGAGGGCTACACCTTC

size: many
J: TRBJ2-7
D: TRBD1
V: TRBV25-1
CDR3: CASRYRDRYYEQYF
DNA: TGTGCCAGCAGATACCGGGACAGGTACTACGAGCAGTACTTC

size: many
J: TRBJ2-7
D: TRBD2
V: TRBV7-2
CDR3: CASRLALGGAGSYEQYF
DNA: TGTGCCAGCAGGTTAGCGCTGGGGGGAGCGGGATCCTACGAGCAGTACTTC

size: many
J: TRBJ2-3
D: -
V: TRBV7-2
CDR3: CASSLNLDTQYF
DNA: TGTGCCAGCAGCTTAAACCTGGATACGCAGTATTTT

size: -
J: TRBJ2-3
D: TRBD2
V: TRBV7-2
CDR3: CASSYPTSGRTDTQYF
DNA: TGTGCCAGCAGCTACCCGACTAGCGGCCGCACAGATACGCAGTATTTT

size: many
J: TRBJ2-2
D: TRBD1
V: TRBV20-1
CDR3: CSASGTGETGELFF
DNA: TGCAGTGCTTCCGGGACAGGGGAGACCGGGGAGCTGTTTTTT

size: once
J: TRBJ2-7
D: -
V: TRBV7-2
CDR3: CASSLLTGLYEQYF
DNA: TGTGCCAGCAGCTTACTGACAGGTTTATACGAGCAGTACTTC